One sample yielded the 7 T cell receptor beta chains listed below, sequenced in a study of T cell repertoires in cytomegalovirus infection. TCRdb called the reads again in MiXCR, with one record for every CDR3 protein. The profile shows over 250,000 distinct CDR3 sequences, about 20% of them singletons. The antigens of these receptors remain unknown. Material: cultured PBMCs, obtained from culture after CMV antigen stimulation. The receptors here all came from a human donor in good health (CMV status not recorded). Some clones in this sample may be carry-over from other donors' samples.

The chain combines TRBV6-9 with TRBJ2-7; a possible D gene is TRBD1 (6 bases). Between the trimmed V and J ends, which lost 6 bases and 5 bases, there was a span of 14 bases. CDR3 length: 13 amino acids. Germline V gene data show CDR1 as MNHGY and CDR2 as SVAAGI. The CDR3 DNA reads TGTGCCAGCAGACCCACAGGGTCCCACGAGCAGTACGTC. Encoded protein: CASRPTGSHEQYV.

A remark on this clonotype: This may be a read error, as it is one base from a much larger clone. The missing conserved phenylalanine or tryptophan at the end of this CDR3 makes a read error likely. V gene TRBV6-6 combines with J gene TRBJ2-1; D gene uncertain. Germline V CDR1 and CDR2: MNHNY, SVGAGI (reference sequence). The CDR3 runs to 13 residues. The V and J ends lost 0 bases and 7 bases respectively, with 7 bases between them. The CDR3 coding sequence is TGTGCCAGCAGTTACTCATCAGAAAATGAGCAGTTCATC. Residues: CASSYSSENEQFI.

The chain joins TRBV24-1 to TRBJ1-2; D unresolved. This CDR3 has 13 residues. V shed 1 base and J shed 7 bases, with 9 bases lying between them. The germline V gene encodes CDR1 KGHDR and CDR2 SFDVKD. The CDR3, as DNA: TGTGCCACCAGTGATTTTTACGGACTTGGCTACACCTTC. Translation: CATSDFYGLGYTF.

This chain connects TRBV20-1 to TRBJ1-1; D is uncertain. V lost 6 bases and J 1 base, leaving 12 bases between the germline ends. The CDR3 extends over 13 amino acids. Germline-derived CDR1 and CDR2 are DFQATT and SNEGSKA (reference sequence). CDR3 coding DNA: TGCAGTGCCCCAGAGCCGAGGAACACTGAAGCTTTCTTT. Residues: CSAPEPRNTEAFF.

This clonotype was picked up a small number of times. The chain employs TRBV20-1 and TRBJ1-2, with 7 bases fitting TRBD1. The trim removed 3 bases at V and 0 bases at J, leaving 4 bases unmatched. Germline V gene lookup returns CDR1 DFQATT and CDR2 SNEGSKA (reference sequence). This CDR3 is 14 amino acids long. The DNA of the CDR3 is TGCAGTGCTAGGAGGGACAGAGCTAACTATGGCTACACCTTC. Its translation: CSARRDRANYGYTF.

This clonotype was seen just once. The genes are TRBV7-9 and TRBJ2-3, with D uncertain. The length of the CDR3 is 12 residues. Trimming pared 3 bases from V and 6 bases from J, leaving 7 bases between. Germline V gives CDR1 SEHNR, CDR2 FQNEAQ (reference sequence). The CDR3 DNA follows: TGTGCCAGCAGCTTGCCCCGGGATACGCAGTATTTT. This codes for CASSLPRDTQYF.

The chain combines TRBV7-3 with TRBJ1-1; 7 nucleotides line up with TRBD1. Germline values: CDR1 SGHTA, CDR2 FQGTGA. The junction had 6 bases not matched to a gene; V was cut back by 5 bases and J by 3 bases. The CDR3 length is 14 residues. CDR3: CASSQGQYYTEAFF. The CDR3 DNA sequence: TGTGCCAGCAGCCAGGGACAGTACTACACTGAAGCTTTCTTT.